The text below deals with one T cell receptor (beta chain). Its antigen is currently unknown. Genomic DNA was employed as the template in profiling TCR beta VDJ and CDR3. TCRdb re-called the reads through MiXCR, storing one row per CDR3 protein. The sample lists 75,000 to 90,000 distinct CDR3 sequences; about half were seen once. The data belong to a study of CD8+CD57+ T cells in acquired aplastic anemia. Study-wide background: Among healthy donors, CD4+ cells averaged about 9.9 million reads. Overall study findings and caveats: A set of twenty-nine CD8+ CDR3 sequences was shared between patients and controls, and these sequences appeared highly expressed in patients. Patients were compared with controls for CD8+ Simpson's diversity, and no significant difference emerged.

Trimming pared 6 bases from V and 1 base from J, leaving 0 bases between. The CDR3 is 11 amino acids. The V gene's germline CDR1 is MNHEY and CDR2 SMNVEV (reference sequence). The TCR comes from a human donor in good health, serving as a control. V usage is TRBV27 and J usage is TRBJ2-2; D unresolved. The material sequenced was sorted CD4+, CD8+, or CD8+CD57+ T cells (not recorded which) from PBMCs. CDR3 coding DNA: TGTGCCAGCAGGAACACCGGGGAGCTGTTTTTT. Translation: CASRNTGELFF.